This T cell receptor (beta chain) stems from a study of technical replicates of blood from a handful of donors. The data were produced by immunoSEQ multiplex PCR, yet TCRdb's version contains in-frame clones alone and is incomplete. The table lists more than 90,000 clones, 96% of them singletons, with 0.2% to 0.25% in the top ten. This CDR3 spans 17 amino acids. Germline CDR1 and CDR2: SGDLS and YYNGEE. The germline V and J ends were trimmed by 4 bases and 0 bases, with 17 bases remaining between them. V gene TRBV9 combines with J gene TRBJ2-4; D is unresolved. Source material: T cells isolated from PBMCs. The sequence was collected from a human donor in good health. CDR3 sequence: CASSKYSFQVAKNIQYF. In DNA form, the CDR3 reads TGTGCCAGCAGCAAATACAGCTTTCAGGTAGCCAAAAACATTCAGTACTTC.